The clone carrying this T cell receptor (beta chain) has ten or more counts. The V end was cut by 3 bases, the J end by 5 bases, with 16 bases between. CDR3 length: 15 amino acids. Germline V gives CDR1 MGHDK, CDR2 SYGVNS. This sample is drawn from a study of blood T cells in healthy people across ages. A J-beta primer mix and a sample-barcoded 5' primer were used in a second PCR of about 7 to 12 cycles. TCRdb ran MiXCR on the 5' RACE reads and lists one entry per CDR3 protein. The data show fewer than 800,000 distinct CDR3 sequences, about 30% seen once. The TCR comes from a woman aged 80 or over in good health. Specimen: blood. The chain is built from TRBV25-1 and TRBJ2-5; no clear D. The CDR3 DNA reads as TGTGCCAGCAGTGACCCTTCGGGCTGGTCGGAGACCCAGTACTTC. This encodes CASSDPSGWSETQYF.